The clone carrying this TCR beta chain has only a few counts. What it binds is not known. Graves' hyperthyroidism is called stable when ophthalmopathy does not progress within 18 months. A patient was excluded if there was uncontrolled infection, other autoimmune disease, pregnancy or lactation. Germline-derived CDR1 and CDR2 are SGHRS and YFSETQ. V was trimmed by 4 bases and J by 4 bases, leaving 17 bases between them. The length of the CDR3 is 16 residues. This sample is drawn from a study of T cells in Graves' hyperthyroidism and ophthalmopathy. Findings of the study overall: Peripheral blood also featured most of the thyroid clonotypes expanded above 0.001.

Authors of the study amplified TCR beta CDR3 regions from RNA transcripts. RT-PCR in the first round (using the HTBI primer set) targeted the TCR CDR3. TCRdb re-analysed the multiplex PCR reads in MiXCR, keeping a single row per CDR3 protein. The repertoire includes hundreds of thousands of distinct CDR3 sequences, 46% of them detected once, and 8.2% sits in the top ten. This chain connects TRBV5-1 to TRBJ2-2; no reliable D call. The sample consisted of peripheral blood or thyroid tissue (not recorded which). This receptor was obtained from a woman in her late teens or twenties with Graves' hyperthyroidism. CDR3 bases: TGCGCCAGCAGCCAAGAACCGGGCAGGCTCACCGGGGAGCTGTTTTTT. This sequence encodes CASSQEPGRLTGELFF.